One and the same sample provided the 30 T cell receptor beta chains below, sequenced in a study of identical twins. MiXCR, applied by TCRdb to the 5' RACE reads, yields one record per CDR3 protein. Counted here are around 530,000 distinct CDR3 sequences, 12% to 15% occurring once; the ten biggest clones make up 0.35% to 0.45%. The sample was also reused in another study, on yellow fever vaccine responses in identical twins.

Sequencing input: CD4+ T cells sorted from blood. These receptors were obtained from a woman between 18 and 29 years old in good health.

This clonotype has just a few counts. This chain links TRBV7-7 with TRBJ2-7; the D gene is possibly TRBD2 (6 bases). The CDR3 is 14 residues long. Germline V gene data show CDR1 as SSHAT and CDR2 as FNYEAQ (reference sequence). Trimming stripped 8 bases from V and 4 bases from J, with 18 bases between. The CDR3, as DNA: TGTGCCAGCCCACCTGAGACGGGAGTTTACGAGCAGTACTTC. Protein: CASPPETGVYEQYF.

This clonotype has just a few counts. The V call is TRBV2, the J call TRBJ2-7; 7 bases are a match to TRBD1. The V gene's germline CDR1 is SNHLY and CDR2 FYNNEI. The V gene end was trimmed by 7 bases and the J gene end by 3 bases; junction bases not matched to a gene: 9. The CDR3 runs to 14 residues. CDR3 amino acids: CASKISRDSYEQYF. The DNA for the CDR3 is TGTGCCAGCAAGATTTCCCGGGACAGCTACGAGCAGTACTTC.

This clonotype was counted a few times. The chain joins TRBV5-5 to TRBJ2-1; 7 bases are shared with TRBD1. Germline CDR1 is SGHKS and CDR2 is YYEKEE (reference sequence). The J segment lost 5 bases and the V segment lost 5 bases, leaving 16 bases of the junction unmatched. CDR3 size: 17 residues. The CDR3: CASSRWTGYPGDNEQFF. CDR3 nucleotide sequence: TGTGCCAGCAGTCGGTGGACAGGTTACCCTGGGGACAATGAGCAGTTCTTC.

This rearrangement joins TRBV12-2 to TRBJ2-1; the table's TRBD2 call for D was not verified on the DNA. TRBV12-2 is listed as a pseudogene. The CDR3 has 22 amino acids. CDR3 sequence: CASRLKWGLARSRDPPYNEQFF. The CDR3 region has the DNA TGTGCAAGTCGCTTAAAGTGGGGACTAGCGAGGAGCCGAGATCCCCCTTACAATGAGCAGTTCTTC.

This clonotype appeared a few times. CDR3 loop: CASSRQDMNTEAFF. DNA for the CDR3: TGTGCCAGCTCCCGGCAGGATATGAACACTGAAGCTTTCTTT. This rearrangement joins TRBV18 to TRBJ1-1; D remains unclear. This CDR3 is 14 amino acids long. Germline V gene data show CDR1 as KGHSH and CDR2 as LQKENI. Trimming removed 6 bases at V and 0 bases at J, with 11 bases between.

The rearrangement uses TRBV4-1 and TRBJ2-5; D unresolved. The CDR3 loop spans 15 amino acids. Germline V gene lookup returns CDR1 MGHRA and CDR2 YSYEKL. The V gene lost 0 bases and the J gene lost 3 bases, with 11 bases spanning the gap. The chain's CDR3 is CASSQEIHRKETQYF. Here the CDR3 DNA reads TGCGCCAGCAGCCAAGAAATTCACAGAAAAGAGACCCAGTACTTC.

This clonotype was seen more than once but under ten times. The CDR3: CASSQDVIGVNTEAFF. The CDR3 DNA is TGCGCCAGCAGCCAAGACGTGATAGGGGTAAACACTGAAGCTTTCTTT. The J gene is TRBJ1-1, the V gene TRBV4-1; a weak D match, TRBD1 (5 bases). The CDR3 totals 16 residues. The germline CDR1 and CDR2 sequences are MGHRA and YSYEKL. Trimming took 0 bases from V and 2 from J, leaving 13 bases between them.

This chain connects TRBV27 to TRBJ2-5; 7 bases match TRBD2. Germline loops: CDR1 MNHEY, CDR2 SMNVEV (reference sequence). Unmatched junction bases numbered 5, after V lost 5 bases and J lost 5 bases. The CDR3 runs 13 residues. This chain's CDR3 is CASSQREGETQYF. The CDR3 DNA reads TGTGCCAGCAGTCAAAGGGAGGGCGAGACCCAGTACTTC.

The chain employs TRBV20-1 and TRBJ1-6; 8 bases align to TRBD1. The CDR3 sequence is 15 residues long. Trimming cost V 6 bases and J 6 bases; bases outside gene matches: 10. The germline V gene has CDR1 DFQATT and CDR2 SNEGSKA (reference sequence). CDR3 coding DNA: TGCAGTGCGCCTACGAACAGGGGGAGTAATTCACCCCTCCACTTT. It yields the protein CSAPTNRGSNSPLHF.

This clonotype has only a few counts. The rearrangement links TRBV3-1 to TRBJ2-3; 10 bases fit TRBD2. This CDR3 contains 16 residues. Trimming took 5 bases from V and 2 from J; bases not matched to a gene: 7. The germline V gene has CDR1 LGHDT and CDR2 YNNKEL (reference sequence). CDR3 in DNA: TGTGCCAGCAGCGCAGGACTAGCGGAATTCACAGATACGCAGTATTTT. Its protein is CASSAGLAEFTDTQYF.

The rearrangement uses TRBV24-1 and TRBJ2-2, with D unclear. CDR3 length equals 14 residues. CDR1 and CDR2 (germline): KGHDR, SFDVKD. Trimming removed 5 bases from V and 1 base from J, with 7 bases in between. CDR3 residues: CATSGSGNTGELFF. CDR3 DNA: TGTGCCACCAGTGGCTCAGGGAACACCGGGGAGCTGTTTTTT.

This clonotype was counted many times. CDR3 coding DNA: TGTGCCAGCCGCCGACTCGGTGGTTACGAGCAGTACTTC. It translates to CASRRLGGYEQYF. The chain carries TRBV12-3 or TRBV12-4 and TRBJ2-7; D unclear. Trimming left V 8 bases short and J 4 bases short, with 15 bases between. The CDR3 has 13 amino acids.

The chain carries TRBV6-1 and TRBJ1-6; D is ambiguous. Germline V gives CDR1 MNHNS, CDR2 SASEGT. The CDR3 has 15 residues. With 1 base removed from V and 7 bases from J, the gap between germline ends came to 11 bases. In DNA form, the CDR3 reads TGTGCCAGCAGTGAAGTCTTGAGCGAGAATTCACCCCTCCACTTT. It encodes CASSEVLSENSPLHF.

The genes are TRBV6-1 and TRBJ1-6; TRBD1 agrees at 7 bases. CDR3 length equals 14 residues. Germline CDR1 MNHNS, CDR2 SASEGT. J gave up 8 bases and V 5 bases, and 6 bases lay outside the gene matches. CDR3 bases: TGTGCCAGCAGTCTGACAGGGACGGATTCACCCCTCCACTTT. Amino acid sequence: CASSLTGTDSPLHF.

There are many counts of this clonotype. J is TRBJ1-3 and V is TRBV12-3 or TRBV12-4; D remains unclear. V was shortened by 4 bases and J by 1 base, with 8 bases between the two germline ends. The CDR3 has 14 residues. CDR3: CASSSLKSGNTIYF. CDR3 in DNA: TGTGCCAGCAGTTCCCTTAAATCTGGAAACACCATATATTTT.

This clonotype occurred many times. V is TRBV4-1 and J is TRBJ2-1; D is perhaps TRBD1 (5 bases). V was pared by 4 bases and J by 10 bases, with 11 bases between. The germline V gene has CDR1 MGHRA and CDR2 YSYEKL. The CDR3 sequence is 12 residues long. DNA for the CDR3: TGCGCCAGCAGCCCCAGGGAATGGGAGCAGTTCTTC. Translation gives CASSPREWEQFF.

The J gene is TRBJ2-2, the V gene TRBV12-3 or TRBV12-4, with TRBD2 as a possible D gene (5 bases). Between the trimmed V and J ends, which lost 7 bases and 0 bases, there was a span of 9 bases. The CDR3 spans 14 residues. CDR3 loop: CASTPGANTGELFF. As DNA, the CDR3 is TGTGCCAGCACCCCCGGGGCGAACACCGGGGAGCTGTTTTTT.

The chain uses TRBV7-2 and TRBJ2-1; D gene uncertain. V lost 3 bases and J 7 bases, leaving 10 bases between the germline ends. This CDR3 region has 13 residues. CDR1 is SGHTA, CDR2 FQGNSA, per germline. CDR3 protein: CASSFTALNEQFF. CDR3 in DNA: TGTGCCAGCAGCTTCACAGCCCTAAATGAGCAGTTCTTC.

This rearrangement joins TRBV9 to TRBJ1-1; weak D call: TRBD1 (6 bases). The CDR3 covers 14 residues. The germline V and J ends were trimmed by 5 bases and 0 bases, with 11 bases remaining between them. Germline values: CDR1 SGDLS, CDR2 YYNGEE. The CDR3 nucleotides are TGTGCCAGCAGTCACGACAGGTTGAACACTGAAGCTTTCTTT. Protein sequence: CASSHDRLNTEAFF.

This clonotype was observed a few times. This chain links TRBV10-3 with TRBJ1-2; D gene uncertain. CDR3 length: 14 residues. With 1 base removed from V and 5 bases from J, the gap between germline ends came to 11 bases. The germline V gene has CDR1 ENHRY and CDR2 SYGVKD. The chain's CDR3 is CAISEFGVSYGYTF. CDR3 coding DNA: TGTGCCATCAGTGAGTTTGGGGTCTCGTATGGCTACACCTTC.

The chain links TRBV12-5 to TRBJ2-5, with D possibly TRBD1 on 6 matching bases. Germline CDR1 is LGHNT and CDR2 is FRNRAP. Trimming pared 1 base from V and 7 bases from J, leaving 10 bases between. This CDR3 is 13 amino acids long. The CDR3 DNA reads TGTGCTAGTGGTTTGGACAGGGTGGTGACCCAGTACTTC. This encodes CASGLDRVVTQYF.

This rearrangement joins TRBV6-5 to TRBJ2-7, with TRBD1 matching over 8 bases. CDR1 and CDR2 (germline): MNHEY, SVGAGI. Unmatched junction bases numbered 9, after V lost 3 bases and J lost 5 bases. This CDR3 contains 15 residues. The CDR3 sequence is CASSYSDRAGNEQYV. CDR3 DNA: TGTGCCAGCAGTTATTCGGACAGGGCTGGGAACGAGCAGTACGTC.

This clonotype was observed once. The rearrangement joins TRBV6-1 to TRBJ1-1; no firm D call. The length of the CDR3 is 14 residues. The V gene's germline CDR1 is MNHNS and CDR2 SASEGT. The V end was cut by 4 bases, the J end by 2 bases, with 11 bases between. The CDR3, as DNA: TGTGCCAGCAGTGCGATTCTGGGTAACACTGAAGCTTTCTTT. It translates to CASSAILGNTEAFF.

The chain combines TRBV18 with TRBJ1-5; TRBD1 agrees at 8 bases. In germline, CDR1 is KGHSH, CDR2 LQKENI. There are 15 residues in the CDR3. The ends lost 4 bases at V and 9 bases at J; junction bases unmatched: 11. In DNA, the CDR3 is TGTGCCAGCTCACTTCTTGAGGGACAGGACCCGCCCCAGCATTTT. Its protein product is CASSLLEGQDPPQHF.

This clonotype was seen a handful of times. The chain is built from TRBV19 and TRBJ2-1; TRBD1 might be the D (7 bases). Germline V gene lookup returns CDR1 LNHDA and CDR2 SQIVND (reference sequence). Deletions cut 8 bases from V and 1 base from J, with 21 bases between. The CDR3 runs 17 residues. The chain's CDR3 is CASAQGGQRSSYNEQFF. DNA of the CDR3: TGTGCCAGTGCGCAGGGGGGACAGAGAAGTTCCTACAATGAGCAGTTCTTC.

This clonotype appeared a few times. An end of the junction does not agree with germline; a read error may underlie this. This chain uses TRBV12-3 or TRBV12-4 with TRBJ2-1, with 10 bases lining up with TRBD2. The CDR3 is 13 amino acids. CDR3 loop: CASSVAGGNEQFF. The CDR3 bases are TGTGCCAGCAGTGTAGCGGGAGGCAATGAGCAGTTCTTC.

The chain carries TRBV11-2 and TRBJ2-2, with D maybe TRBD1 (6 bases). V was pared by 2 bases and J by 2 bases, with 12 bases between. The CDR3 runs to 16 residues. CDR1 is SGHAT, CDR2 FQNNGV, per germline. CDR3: CASSLIGTLNTGELFF. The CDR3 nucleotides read TGTGCCAGCAGCTTAATAGGGACATTAAACACCGGGGAGCTGTTTTTT.

The CDR3 sequence: CASSPEDPRNEQFF. The CDR3 DNA reads as TGTGCCAGCAGCCCCGAGGACCCGAGGAATGAGCAGTTCTTC. The chain couples TRBV28 to TRBJ2-1; D remains unclear. V was clipped by 6 bases and J by 7 bases, with 16 bases between them. Germline assignment: CDR1 MDHEN and CDR2 SYDVKM. The CDR3 sequence is 14 residues long.

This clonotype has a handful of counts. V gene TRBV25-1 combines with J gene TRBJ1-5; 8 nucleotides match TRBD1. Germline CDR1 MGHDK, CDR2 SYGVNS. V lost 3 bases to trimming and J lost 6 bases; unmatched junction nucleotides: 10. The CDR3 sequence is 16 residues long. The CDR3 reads CASSDSKTGAGQPQHF. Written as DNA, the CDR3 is TGTGCCAGCAGTGACTCCAAGACAGGGGCTGGTCAGCCCCAGCATTTT.

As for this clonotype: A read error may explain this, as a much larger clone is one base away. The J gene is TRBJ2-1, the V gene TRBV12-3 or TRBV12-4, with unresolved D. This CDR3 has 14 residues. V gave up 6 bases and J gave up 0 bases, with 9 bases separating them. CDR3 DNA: TGTGCCAGCAGGGGGATTAACTCCTACAATGAGCAGTTCTTC. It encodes CASRGINSYNEQFF.